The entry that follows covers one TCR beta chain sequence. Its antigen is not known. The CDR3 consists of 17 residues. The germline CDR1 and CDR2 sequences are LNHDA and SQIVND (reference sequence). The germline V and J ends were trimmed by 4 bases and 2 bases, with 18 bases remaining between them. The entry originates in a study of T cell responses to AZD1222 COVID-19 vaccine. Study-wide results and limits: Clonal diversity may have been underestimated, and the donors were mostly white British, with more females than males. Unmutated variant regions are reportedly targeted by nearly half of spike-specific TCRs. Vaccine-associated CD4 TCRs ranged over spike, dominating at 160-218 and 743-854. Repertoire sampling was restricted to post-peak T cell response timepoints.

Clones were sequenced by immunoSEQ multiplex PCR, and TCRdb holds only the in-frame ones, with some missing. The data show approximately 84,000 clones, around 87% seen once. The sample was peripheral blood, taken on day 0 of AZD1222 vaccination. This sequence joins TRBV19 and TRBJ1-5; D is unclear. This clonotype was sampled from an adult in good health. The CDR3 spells CASSTRRDGGRNQPQHF. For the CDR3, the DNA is TGTGCCAGTAGTACCAGAAGGGATGGTGGGCGCAATCAGCCCCAGCATTTT.